These 20 T cell receptor beta chains share one sample of origin, sequenced in a study of blood T cell repertoires in COVID-19. The protocol was immunoSEQ multiplex PCR, while the TCRdb copy is restricted to in-frame clones and leaves out a portion. In the table there are some 290,000 clones, almost 90% of which are singletons. Sequences were obtained from peripheral blood. These receptors all stem from a woman aged 30 to 39 with COVID-19, enrolled during active disease.

The chain links TRBV2 to TRBJ2-3, with 9 bases that match TRBD2. V was clipped by 4 bases and J by 5 bases; unmatched bases: 13. The CDR3 spans 17 residues. The V gene's germline CDR1 is SNHLY and CDR2 FYNNEI. The CDR3 loop reads CASSGEAGGPNIDTQYF. The DNA of the CDR3 is TGTGCCAGCAGTGGGGAGGCGGGAGGGCCGAATATAGATACGCAGTATTTT.

The chain is built from TRBV5-1 and TRBJ2-1; maybe TRBD2 (5 bases). CDR1 is SGHRS and CDR2 is YFSETQ in the germline V gene. The V gene lost 0 bases and the J gene lost 10 bases, with 11 bases spanning the gap. The CDR3 covers 13 residues. CDR3 in DNA: TGCGCCAGCAGCTTGGACGGATGGAGGGAGCAGTTCTTC. This sequence encodes CASSLDGWREQFF.

For the CDR3, the DNA is TGCGCCAGCAGCCTTGGCAGGACTAGCGGCCATAATGAGCAGTTCTTC. This gives the protein CASSLGRTSGHNEQFF. The V and J genes are TRBV5-1 and TRBJ2-1, with 10 positions matching TRBD2. Germline CDR1 SGHRS, CDR2 YFSETQ. The V gene end was trimmed by 4 bases and the J gene end by 7 bases; junction bases not matched to a gene: 11. The CDR3 length is 16 residues.

The rearrangement links TRBV10-2 to TRBJ2-1; TRBD2 agrees at 9 bases. CDR1 and CDR2 from the germline V gene are WSHSY and SAAADI. V gave up 2 bases and J gave up 6 bases; unmatched junction bases: 11. This CDR3 has 17 amino acids. The CDR3 DNA reads TGCGCCAGCAGTGAGCCCCCCTCCGCGGGAGGGCTCAATGAGCAGTTCTTC. Encoded protein: CASSEPPSAGGLNEQFF.

This chain connects TRBV25-1 to TRBJ2-1; 10 positions match TRBD2. V lost 6 bases, J lost 6 bases, and 5 bases stayed unmatched. The CDR3 runs to 14 residues. CDR1 and CDR2 from the germline V gene are MGHDK and SYGVNS. DNA of the CDR3: TGTGCCAGCAGAGCGGGAGGGGGGGTCAATGAGCAGTTCTTC. Residues: CASRAGGGVNEQFF.

This chain connects TRBV2 to TRBJ2-3; D might be TRBD1 (6 bases). From germline, CDR1 is SNHLY and CDR2 FYNNEI. This CDR3 has 18 residues. Trimming stripped 6 bases from V and 2 bases from J, with 24 bases between. CDR3 coding DNA: TGTGCCAGCAGCGACACCAACACCGTTGGACAGTCCACAGATACGCAGTATTTT. This sequence encodes CASSDTNTVGQSTDTQYF.

The chain joins TRBV5-6 to TRBJ2-1, with 7 bases lining up with TRBD2. This CDR3 has 14 amino acids. Germline CDR1 is SGHDT and CDR2 is YYEEEE. The trim removed 5 bases at V and 4 bases at J, leaving 6 bases unmatched. CDR3: CASSDGGGYNEQFF. Written as DNA, the CDR3 is TGTGCCAGCAGTGATGGGGGGGGGTACAATGAGCAGTTCTTC.

The rearrangement links TRBV28 to TRBJ1-4; a possible D gene is TRBD1 (6 bases). V was trimmed by 4 bases and J by 0 bases, leaving 12 bases between them. The CDR3 runs to 16 residues. The germline V gene encodes CDR1 MDHEN and CDR2 SYDVKM. CDR3 nucleotides: TGTGCCAGCAGTTCCTATTCAGGGGCAACTAATGAAAAACTGTTTTTT. It specifies CASSSYSGATNEKLFF. Full variable domain (outside the CDR3, taken from reference TRBV28 and TRBJ1-4): DVKVTQSSRYLVKRTGEKVFLECVQDMDHENMFWYRQDPGLGLRLIYFSYDVKMKEKGDIPEGYSVSREKKERFSLILESASTNQTSMYLCASSSYSGATNEKLFFGSGTQLSVL.

The V gene is TRBV14, the J gene TRBJ2-7; D is possibly TRBD1 (6 bases). The CDR3 extends over 16 amino acids. V was trimmed by 3 bases and J by 2 bases, leaving 17 bases between them. CDR1 and CDR2 (germline): SGHDN, FVKESK. Written as DNA, the CDR3 is TGTGCCAGCAGCCATGGGACCGGGACAAATACCTACGAGCAGTACTTC. It specifies CASSHGTGTNTYEQYF.

The V call is TRBV3-1 (or the pseudogene TRBV3-2), the J call TRBJ1-4, with 11 bases aligning to TRBD1. Trimming at V came to 4 bases and at J to 4 bases, leaving 5 bases not matched to a gene. CDR1 and CDR2 from the germline V gene are LGHDT and YNNKEL (reference sequence). This CDR3 comprises 16 residues. The CDR3, as DNA: TGTGCCAGCAGCCGGACAGGGGGCATCGGTAATGAAAAACTGTTTTTT. It specifies CASSRTGGIGNEKLFF.

V and J are TRBV29-1 and TRBJ2-7; D not certain. The CDR3 covers 13 residues. Trimming pared 2 bases from V and 2 bases from J, leaving 10 bases between. The germline CDR1 and CDR2 sequences are SQVTM and ANQGSEA. The CDR3 loop is CSVESGPPYEQYF. CDR3 in DNA: TGCAGCGTTGAAAGTGGGCCACCCTACGAGCAGTACTTC.

This sequence joins TRBV11-3 and TRBJ1-1, with D hard to call. Germline V gene lookup returns CDR1 SGHNT and CDR2 YENEEA. This CDR3 comprises 13 residues. Trimming pared 1 base from V and 5 bases from J, leaving 8 bases between. The CDR3 DNA sequence: TGTGCCAGCAGCTTAGTACGGGAGACTGAAGCTTTCTTT. It yields the protein CASSLVRETEAFF.

This rearrangement joins TRBV7-2 to TRBJ1-5, with a possible D match to TRBD1 (5 bases). This CDR3 has 14 residues. Between the trimmed V and J ends, which lost 2 bases and 4 bases, there was a span of 9 bases. Looked up from germline, CDR1 is SGHTA and CDR2 is FQGNSA. The DNA of the CDR3 is TGTGCCAGCAGCTTACCAGGGTATAATCAGCCCCAGCATTTT. Translated, it gives CASSLPGYNQPQHF.

The chain has TRBV6-1 and TRBJ2-7; 10 bases fit TRBD2. The CDR3 has 16 amino acids. CDR1 and CDR2 from the germline V gene are MNHNS and SASEGT. Trimming at V came to 0 bases and at J to 4 bases, leaving 6 bases not matched to a gene. CDR3 DNA: TGTGCCAGCAGTGAAGCAGCTAGCGGGAGTGGGTACGAGCAGTACTTC. Encoded protein: CASSEAASGSGYEQYF.

The chain uses TRBV6-5 and TRBJ1-1, with 7 bases that match TRBD1. V shed 6 bases and J 2 bases; nucleotides not matched to a gene: 6. Germline assignment: CDR1 MNHEY and CDR2 SVGAGI. The CDR3 is 14 residues long. This chain's CDR3 is CASRLDRPNTEAFF. The CDR3 nucleotides read TGTGCCAGCAGACTGGACAGGCCCAACACTGAAGCTTTCTTT.

V is TRBV5-6 and J is TRBJ2-1; 7 positions agree with TRBD2. Germline V CDR1 and CDR2: SGHDT, YYEEEE. The CDR3 extends over 15 amino acids. After removal of 2 bases from V and 5 bases from J, the junction contained 7 bases not matched to a gene. The DNA for the CDR3 is TGTGCCAGCAGCTTCTTTGGGAGGGAAAACAATGAGCAGTTCTTC. Protein product: CASSFFGRENNEQFF.

This chain connects TRBV30 to TRBJ1-1; D remains ambiguous. This CDR3 has 12 amino acids. The germline gives CDR1 GTSNPN, CDR2 SVGIG (reference sequence). The V end was cut by 1 base, the J end by 2 bases, with 5 bases between. CDR3 sequence: CAWSAGNTEAFF. The CDR3 coding sequence is TGTGCCTGGAGTGCAGGAAACACTGAAGCTTTCTTT.

V gene TRBV11-2 combines with J gene TRBJ2-7; TRBD1 might be the D (6 bases). Trimming cost V 2 bases and J 0 bases, with 20 bases left between them. The length of the CDR3 is 18 residues. Germline CDR1 is SGHAT and CDR2 is FQNNGV. CDR3: CASSLSRDTSSVSYEQYF. For the CDR3, the DNA is TGTGCCAGCAGCTTATCCCGGGACACCAGCTCCGTCTCCTACGAGCAGTACTTC.

The V call is TRBV27, the J call TRBJ2-5; D remains unclear. The ends were cut back, 6 bases at V and 4 bases at J, with 9 bases in the middle. The CDR3 covers 12 residues. CDR1 is MNHEY, CDR2 SMNVEV, per germline (reference sequence). In DNA form, the CDR3 reads TGTGCCAGCAGCTCCAGTGGAGAGACCCAGTACTTC. As protein: CASSSSGETQYF.

V is TRBV29-1 and J is TRBJ2-5; D might be TRBD2 (6 bases). V gave up 6 bases and J gave up 5 bases, with 16 bases separating them. Per germline, CDR1 SQVTM and CDR2 ANQGSEA. This CDR3 has 13 residues. CDR3 in DNA: TGCAGCGTCAAGGGACTCCCTGGGGAGACCCAGTACTTC. This encodes CSVKGLPGETQYF.